This T cell receptor beta chain was captured in a study of cytotoxic CD8 clonotypes in ibrutinib-treated CLL (dated by TCRdb to about 2021). With respect to the entire study: In this cohort, around 15 patients were treatment-naive and ten to eleven were relapsed/refractory, while fewer than 18 had unmutated IGHV. Partial responses were observed in around 25 patients and complete responses in 2; after a median follow-up of 68 months, remission was maintained in 15 or so patients and progression was observed in approximately 12. Samples at response were collected after a median of about 12 months of treatment, with a range of about 6 to 40 months. Samples averaged roughly 280,000 productive templates and some 91,000 productive rearrangements. Longitudinal samples were available for 26 of the 86 trial participants. Cryopreserved peripheral blood mononuclear cells were obtained before treatment, at response, and at either sustained remission or disease progression. Every sample from remission and from progressive disease was obtained while the patients were still on ibrutinib.

CDR1 and CDR2 are drawn from the germline V gene: SNHLY, FYNNEI. V sheds 11 bases and J sheds 2 bases, leaving 10 bases between their ends. The CDR3 spans 12 residues, from the cysteine through the phenylalanine. The sequence is cut down to CDR3 DNA, 36 bases in frame from base 1. Interpreted using the paper, the time point label stands for: about a year on ibrutinib. For TCR beta library preparation, around 2.2 micrograms of genomic DNA was extracted from cryopreserved PBMCs. Longitudinal blood samples from CLL patients receiving ibrutinib monotherapy were subjected to high-throughput TCR beta sequencing. The patients took part in an open-label, single-center phase 2 trial of ibrutinib monotherapy. Details on this clone: Its antigen target is currently unknown. No per-base quality is available; no much larger clone lies one base away.

A MiSeq instrument was used for deep resolution sequencing, which targeted depths ranging from 1 in 1 million up to 1 in 200,000 T cells, with coverage averaging 10x for each clonotype. The immunoSEQ hsTCRB Kit was used to generate TCR beta libraries. The study's processing was this. Data were analyzed with ImmunoSEQ Data Assistant and ImmunoSEQ Analyzer, with V, D and J genes assigned per IMGT definitions. Clonality was computed as one minus normalized Shannon entropy of productive rearrangement frequencies, ranging from 0 to 1. Public clonotype analysis was restricted to overrepresented clonotypes comprising at least 0.05% of each patient's repertoire. Thirteen repertoires from age-matched healthy donors, obtained from immuneACCESS, served as clonality controls. TCRdb carries this immuneACCESS record with in-frame sequences only. Its versions omit some clonotypes, under half of them owing to an unresolved V gene in the studies checked, with the rest unexplained. The D gene and trimming were derived from the DNA, and the V and J assignments and clone size from that table. The sample table records around 140,000 clones; approximately 80% of these occur just once. The top ten clonotypes cover roughly a quarter of the sample.

The study at large found these results: Baseline clonality exceeded that of age-matched healthy donors and correlated strongly with circulating CD8+ T-cell counts. Lymph node repertoires were not examined, and the timing of sampling was not matched between patients in sustained remission and those whose disease progressed. Public clonotypes were rare and either shrank or stayed stable during treatment, and the rise in clonality at ibrutinib response reflected expansion of private clonotypes. At ibrutinib response clonality went up, during sustained remission it held steady, and at progression it dropped back toward baseline.

The specimen comprised PBMCs, sampled after 12 months of ibrutinib treatment. The rearranged segments are TRBV2 and TRBJ1-5; the D segment could be TRBD1, given 6 matching bases. This receptor was identified in a human donor with chronic lymphocytic leukemia. The CDR3 loop reads CAGGQRNQPQHF. The DNA sequence is TGTGCCGGTGGACAGCGCAATCAGCCCCAGCATTTT.